This TCR beta chain was identified during a study of control samples from healthy donors and cancer patients. This clone was seen a single time. Sequencing used immunoSEQ multiplex PCR; TCRdb keeps in-frame clones, though not all of them. The sample yields some 410,000 clones, around 90% seen once. Germline values: CDR1 MRHNA, CDR2 SNTAGT. There are 15 residues in the CDR3. The trim removed 4 bases at V and 2 bases at J, leaving 6 bases unmatched. This sequence originates from a man aged 35-49 years with head and neck cancer. The sequenced sample was PBMCs. This chain connects TRBV6-4 to TRBJ1-2, with 8 bases matching TRBD1. This CDR3 is CASSVGTGMNYGYTF. As DNA, the CDR3 is TGTGCCAGCAGTGTCGGGACAGGAATGAACTATGGCTACACCTTC.